This TCR beta chain stems from a study of T cell clonotyping in hematopoietic cell transplantation. General study results and limits: After transplant, recipient diversity fell while pathologically expanded clonotypes grew through day 180. Cells were unsorted, so CD4 and CD8 contributions were not separated. Few recipient clonotypes overlapped donors; over 95% were de novo at given depth.

As regards this clone: What it recognizes is unknown.

The repertoire was sequenced with immunoSEQ multiplex PCR; TCRdb's copy has only in-frame clones and lacks some. Here the sample spans 17,000 or so clones, about nine tenths being singletons. V dropped 3 bases and J dropped 3 bases, with 6 bases sitting between them. The length of the CDR3 is 13 residues. Germline V lookup: CDR1 LGHNA, CDR2 YSLEER. The sequence came from a man aged 35-49 years in good health. Some clones in this sample may be carry-over from other donors' samples. The chain links TRBV4-3 to TRBJ2-1; no definite D call. Sequenced input: peripheral blood mononuclear cells. CDR3 amino acids: CASSQFDYNEQFF. Written as DNA, the CDR3 is TGCGCCAGCAGCCAGTTTGACTACAATGAGCAGTTCTTC.